Sequencing of this T cell receptor beta chain was carried out in a study of T cells in Graves' hyperthyroidism and ophthalmopathy. Researchers took RNA transcripts and amplified the TCR beta CDR3 regions from them. TCR CDR3 underwent first-round RT-PCR with the HTBI primer set. TCRdb redid the calling of the multiplex PCR reads with MiXCR, one entry per CDR3 protein. The sample holds about 290,000 distinct CDR3 sequences, approximately 18% seen once. To note about this clonotype: This may come from a read error, since a much larger clone is one base off.

The CDR3 totals 15 residues. Germline V gene data show CDR1 as ENHRY and CDR2 as SYGVKD. Input material: blood. V gene TRBV10-3 combines with J gene TRBJ1-2; D gene ambiguous. The TCR originated in a man between 45 and 60 years old with Graves' ophthalmopathy. For the CDR3, the DNA is TGTGGCATCAGTGAGGTTCGGTCAGAATACTATGGCTACACCTTC. Its translation: CGISEVRSEYYGYTF.